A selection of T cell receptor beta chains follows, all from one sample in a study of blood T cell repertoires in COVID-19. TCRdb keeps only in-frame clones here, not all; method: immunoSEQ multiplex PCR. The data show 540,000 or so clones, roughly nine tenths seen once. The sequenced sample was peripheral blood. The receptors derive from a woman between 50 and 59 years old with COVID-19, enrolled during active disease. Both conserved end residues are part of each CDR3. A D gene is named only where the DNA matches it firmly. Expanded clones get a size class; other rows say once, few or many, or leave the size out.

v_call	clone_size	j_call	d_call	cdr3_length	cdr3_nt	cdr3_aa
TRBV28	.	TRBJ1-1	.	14	TGTGCCAGCAGGCGGGCCGACGGAAACACTGAAGCTTTCTTT	CASRRADGNTEAFF
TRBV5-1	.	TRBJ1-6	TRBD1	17	TGCGCCAGCAGCGGACCAGGGGGCGCGTCCTATAATTCACCCCTCCACTTT	CASSGPGGASYNSPLHF
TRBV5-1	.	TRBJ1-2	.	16	TGCGCCAGCAGCTTTAAACCGGGACTCTCCACGGGAGGCTACACCTTC	CASSFKPGLSTGGYTF
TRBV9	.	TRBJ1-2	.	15	TGTGCCAGCAGCGTAGGTCGGACTCCTAACTATGGCTACACCTTC	CASSVGRTPNYGYTF
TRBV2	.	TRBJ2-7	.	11	TGTGCCAGCAGTCCCTATTACGAGCAGTACTTC	CASSPYYEQYF
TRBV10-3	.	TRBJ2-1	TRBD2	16	TGTGCCATCAGGTCCCAGGCGGGGGGCTCCTACAATGAGCAGTTCTTC	CAIRSQAGGSYNEQFF
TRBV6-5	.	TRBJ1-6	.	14	TGTGCCAGCAGTTACGGACATAATAATTCACCCCTCCACTTT	CASSYGHNNSPLHF
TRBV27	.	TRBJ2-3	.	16	TGTGCCAGCAGTAAACGAACGGGGGATAGCACAGATACGCAGTATTTT	CASSKRTGDSTDTQYF
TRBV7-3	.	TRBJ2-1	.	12	TGTGCCAGCAGCTTAGTCGCCAAAGGGGAGTTCTTC	CASSLVAKGEFF
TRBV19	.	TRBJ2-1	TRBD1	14	TGTGCCAGTAGTCCCGGGACAGGGGGCGGTGAGCAGTTCTTC	CASSPGTGGGEQFF
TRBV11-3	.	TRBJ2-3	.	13	TGTGCCAGCAGCATCGGGGTCCCGGATACGCAGTATTTT	CASSIGVPDTQYF
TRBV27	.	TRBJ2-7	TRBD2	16	TGTGCCAGCAGTACCGAAATGAGCGGGGGCACCTACGAGCAGTACTTC	CASSTEMSGGTYEQYF
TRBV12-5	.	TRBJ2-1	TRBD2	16	TGTGCTAGTGGTTTGTTTATACTAGCGGGGGGGAATGAGCAGTTCTTC	CASGLFILAGGNEQFF
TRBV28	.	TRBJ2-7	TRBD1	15	TGTGCCAGCAGGTCGACAGGGGTAGGGACCTACGAGCAGTACTTC	CASRSTGVGTYEQYF
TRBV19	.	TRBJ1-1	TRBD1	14	TGTGCCAGTAAAACAGGGGTTGAAGGCACTGAAGCTTTCTTT	CASKTGVEGTEAFF
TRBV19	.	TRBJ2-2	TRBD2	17	TGTGCCAGTAGTATAGGAGGTAGCGGGGAGGTCACCGGGGAGCTGTTTTTT	CASSIGGSGEVTGELFF
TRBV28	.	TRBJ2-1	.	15	TGTGCCAGCAGTCCAGGACTAAACCCCAGGAATGAGCAGTTCTTC	CASSPGLNPRNEQFF
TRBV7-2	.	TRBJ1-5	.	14	TGTGCCAGCAGCTCCCTCGGGGGGCCTCAGCCCCAGCATTTT	CASSSLGGPQPQHF
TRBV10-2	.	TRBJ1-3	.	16	TGCGCCAGCAGTGAGTCCCAGGGTTCCTCTGGAAACACCATATATTTT	CASSESQGSSGNTIYF
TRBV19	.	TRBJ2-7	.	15	TGTGCCAGTAGTGGTGAAGGGGGTTCCCCCTACGAGCAGTACTTC	CASSGEGGSPYEQYF
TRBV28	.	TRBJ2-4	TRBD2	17	TGTGCCAGCAGAGATGAGCGGGGGAGGTTAGCCAAAAACATTCAGTACTTC	CASRDERGRLAKNIQYF
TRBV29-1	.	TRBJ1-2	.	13	TGCAGCGTTGAAGGAGTTCGGGGCTATGGCTACACCTTC	CSVEGVRGYGYTF
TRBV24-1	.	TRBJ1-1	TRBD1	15	TGTGCCACCATTGGACAGGGCGAACAGGGAACTGAAGCTTTCTTT	CATIGQGEQGTEAFF
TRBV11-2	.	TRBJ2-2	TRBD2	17	TGTGCCAGCAGCGACCTAGCGGGAGTGGCGAACACCGGGGAGCTGTTTTTT	CASSDLAGVANTGELFF
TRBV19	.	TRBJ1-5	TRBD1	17	TGTGCCAGTAGTATCCATTCGGGACAGGGATTAAGTCAGCCCCAGCATTTT	CASSIHSGQGLSQPQHF
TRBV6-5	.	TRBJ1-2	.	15	TGTGCCAGCAGTTACTCATACCGGGGGGCCAAAGGCTACACCTTC	CASSYSYRGAKGYTF
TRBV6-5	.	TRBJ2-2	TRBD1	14	TGTGCCAGCAGTCTGACAGGGACGAACGGGGAGCTGTTTTTT	CASSLTGTNGELFF
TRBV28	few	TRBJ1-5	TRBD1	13	TGTGCCAGCATGGTACAGGGGAATCAGCCCCAGCATTTT	CASMVQGNQPQHF
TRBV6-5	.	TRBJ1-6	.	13	TGTGCCACCCAGACGGAGATTCATTCACCCCTCCACTTT	CATQTEIHSPLHF
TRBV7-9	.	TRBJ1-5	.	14	TGTGCCAGCAGCTTAGGTACAGCTAATCAGCCCCAGCATTTT	CASSLGTANQPQHF
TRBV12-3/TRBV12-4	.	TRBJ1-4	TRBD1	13	TGTGCCAGCAGTCGACAGGGGAGGGAAAAACTGTTTTTT	CASSRQGREKLFF
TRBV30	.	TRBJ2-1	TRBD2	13	TGTGCCTGGAGCCTAACTAGCGACAGTGAGCAGTTCTTC	CAWSLTSDSEQFF
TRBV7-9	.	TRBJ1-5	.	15	TGTGCCAGCAGCGCTGCCGGGGGAGGGACACAGCCCCAGCATTTT	CASSAAGGGTQPQHF